This T cell receptor (beta chain) is from a study of shared clonotypes between healthy human individuals (TCRdb year 2020). Regarding the study in general: The cohort comprised a couple of women and three men aged 18 to 49 years. To estimate repertoire size and how much clonotype sharing occurs between individuals, the study deeply sequenced the blood TCR repertoires of several healthy adults. For each donor, CD4 naive and CD4 memory were each given three plates, CD8 naive was given two plates, and CD8 memory was given one plate. Each donor's leukapheresis produced roughly between about 0.9 and 9.5 billion PBMCs. To increase sequencing depth and limit assay-specific biases, different laboratories used diverse techniques to prepare libraries and sequence TCR repertoires. The research as a whole found: Sampling was restricted to blood, and TCR repertoires in tissues likely differ from the TCR repertoires found in blood. Pairwise subsampling indicated that sequencing depth was expected to affect the degree of clonotype sharing among donors. The genetic and exposure-history diversity represented was limited by the small number of donors. Across four donors, roughly 5% of naive CD4, more than 3% of naive CD8, roughly 2.2% of memory CD4, and approximately 0.4% of memory CD8 clonotypes were shared. Rarefaction of sorted-subset datasets indicated incomplete sequencing despite the large sequencing depth. Higher generation probabilities were observed for clonotypes shared by all four sorted-subset donors than for non-shared clonotypes. Naive subsets generally had larger estimated clonotype richness than memory subsets did.

Donors were healthy HIV-negative adults with no recently reported acute infections or vaccinations. Every donor was a Caucasian adult living in Nashville, Tennessee, USA. CD4+ T cells were enriched by magnetic negative selection; naive cells were then positively selected on CD45RA, and the negative fraction formed the memory subset. After blood collection by leukapheresis, PBMCs were isolated using Ficoll-Histopaque density gradient centrifugation and then cryopreserved in the vapor phase of liquid nitrogen. Purity and quantity of every magnetically sorted T cell population were checked by analytical flow cytometry. Genomic DNA was isolated from each sorted fraction and quantified by UV absorbance on a Nanodrop 2000c. TCR CDR3 regions were amplified from genomic DNA by multiplex PCR using the deep immunoSEQ assay. For each cell subset, the extracted genomic DNA was distributed evenly across all wells of several immunoSEQ 96-well plates, and each plate served as one replicate. For sorted subsets, each replicate PCR was loaded with 200 ng genomic DNA, equivalent to some 31,000 T cell genomes. Purified libraries were measured with a Qubit 3.0 fluorometer, size-checked on a Bioanalyzer 2100, and measured again with the KAPA Library Quantification kit. Every immunoSEQ 96-well plate was sequenced on a dedicated single-read 150-cycle Illumina NextSeq 550 flow cell. The study's own analysis went as follows. Because the immunoSEQ output included only junctional sequences and no quality scores, the filtering could not be the same as the filtering used for full-length reads. Sequences were annotated with PyIR, a Python wrapper for IgBLAST v1.9, using IMGT germline references to assign V/J genes and CDR3. Reads with weak V/J assignments (E-value above 1e-6), missing CDR3, stop codons, out-of-frame junctions, or ambiguous translated residues were removed. V3J clonotypes were defined by identical inferred V gene, J gene, and CDR3 amino acid sequence. Percentage overlap between repertoires was computed as shared unique clonotypes divided by the size of the smaller repertoire. Richness of each repertoire was evaluated using RTK rarefaction, the Chao1 estimator, and Recon v2.1 estimates of unobserved clonotypes. Generation probabilities for all TCRbeta clonotypes obtained by the gDNA method from several donors were computed using OLGA. In its TCRdb copy, this immuneACCESS table keeps in-frame sequences only and misses some clones. Where compared with another copy, unresolved V genes explain less than half of these, and the others have no known cause. D and trimming were read from the DNA, whereas the V and J calls and clone size are those reported in that table. The sample data list 2 million to 2.5 million clones, and over 85% of these were observed just once. The biggest ten clones account for about 0.34% of the sample.

To note about this clone: Its binding antigen is unknown. It has no much larger one-base neighbor in the sample; base qualities were not kept. Other DNA sequences in this specimen translate into the identical CDR3.

The CDR3 spans 12 residues, from the cysteine through the phenylalanine. The only DNA kept is the CDR3, 36 bases in frame from the first base. The germline V gene (reference sequence) supplies CDR1 MNHEY and CDR2 SMNVEV. Relative to germline, V is 0 bases shorter and J is 4 bases shorter, with 3 bases between their ends. The chain is assembled from TRBV27 and TRBJ1-2; the D gene lacks a confident call. The TCR was taken from a man aged 18-30 years in good health. Some clones in this sample may be carry-over from other donors' samples. Sequencing used naive CD4+ T cells from PBMCs. Sample cell subset or site, as interpreted from the label and publication: CD45RA+ positively selected. The CDR3 protein is CASSLSGYGYTF. The DNA is TGTGCCAGCAGTTTATCCGGCTATGGCTACACCTTC.